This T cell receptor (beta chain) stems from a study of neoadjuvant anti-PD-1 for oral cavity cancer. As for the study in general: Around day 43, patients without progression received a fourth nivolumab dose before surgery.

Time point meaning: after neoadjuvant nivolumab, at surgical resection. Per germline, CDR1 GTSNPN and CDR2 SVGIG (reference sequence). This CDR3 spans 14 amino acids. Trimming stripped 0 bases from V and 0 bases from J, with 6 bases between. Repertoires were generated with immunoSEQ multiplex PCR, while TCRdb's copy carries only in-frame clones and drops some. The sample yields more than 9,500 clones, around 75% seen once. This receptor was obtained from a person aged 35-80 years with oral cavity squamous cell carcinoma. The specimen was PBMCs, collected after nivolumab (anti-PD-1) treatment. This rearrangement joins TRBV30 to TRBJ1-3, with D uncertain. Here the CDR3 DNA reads TGTGCCTGGAGTGTCTCCGTCTCTGGAAACACCATATATTTT. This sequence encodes CAWSVSVSGNTIYF.